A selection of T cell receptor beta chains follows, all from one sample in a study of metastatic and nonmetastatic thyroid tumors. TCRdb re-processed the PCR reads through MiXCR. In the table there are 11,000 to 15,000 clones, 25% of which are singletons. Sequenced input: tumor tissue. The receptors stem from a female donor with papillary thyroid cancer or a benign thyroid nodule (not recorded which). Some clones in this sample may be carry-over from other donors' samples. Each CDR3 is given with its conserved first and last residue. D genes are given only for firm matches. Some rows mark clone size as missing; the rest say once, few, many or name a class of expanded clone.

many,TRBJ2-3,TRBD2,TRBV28,CATHTSGISADTQYF,TGTGCCACCCACACTAGCGGGATTAGTGCAGATACGCAGTATTTT
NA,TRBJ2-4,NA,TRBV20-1,CSARDLRGAAGKNIQYF,TGCAGTGCTAGAGATCTTCGGGGGGCTGCGGGCAAAAACATTCAGTACTTC
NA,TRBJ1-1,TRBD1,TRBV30,CAWEGTGRAEAFF,TGTGCCTGGGAAGGGACAGGGAGGGCTGAAGCTTTCTTT
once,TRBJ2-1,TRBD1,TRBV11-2,CASSSFGQGSNEQFF,TGTGCCAGCAGTTCTTTTGGACAGGGGAGTAATGAGCAGTTCTTC
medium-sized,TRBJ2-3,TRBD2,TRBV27,CASSSGTSGRDQDTQYF,TGTGCCAGCAGCTCCGGGACTAGCGGGAGGGATCAAGATACGCAGTATTTT
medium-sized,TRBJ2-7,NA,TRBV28,CASSPEVWGTYEQYF,TGTGCCAGCAGTCCAGAGGTGTGGGGGACCTACGAGCAGTACTTC
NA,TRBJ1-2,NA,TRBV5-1,CASSLDTDNYGYTF,TGCGCCAGCAGCTTGGACACAGATAACTATGGCTACACCTTC
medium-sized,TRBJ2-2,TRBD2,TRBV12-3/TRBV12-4,CASSPLAANTGELFF,TGTGCCAGCAGTCCGCTAGCGGCGAACACCGGGGAGCTGTTTTTT
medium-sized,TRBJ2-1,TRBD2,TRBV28,CASSRGLAGGNEQFF,TGTGCCAGCAGCCGCGGACTAGCGGGAGGCAATGAGCAGTTCTTC
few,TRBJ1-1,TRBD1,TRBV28,CASSTISRGGAFF,TGTGCCAGCAGTACCATCTCCAGGGGGGGAGCTTTCTTT
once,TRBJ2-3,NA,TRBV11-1,CASSLVGHRPDTQYF,TGTGCCAGCAGCTTAGTGGGACACCGGCCAGATACGCAGTATTTT
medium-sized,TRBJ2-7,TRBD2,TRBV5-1,CASSLMERLAGGVVEQYF,TGCGCCAGCAGCTTGATGGAGAGGCTAGCGGGAGGGGTTGTGGAGCAGTACTTC
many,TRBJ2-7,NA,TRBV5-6,CASSLVQSPFRQYF,TGTGCCAGCAGCTTGGTACAGAGCCCTTTTCGGCAGTACTTC
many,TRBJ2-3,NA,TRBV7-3,CASSLGGSGRDTQYF,TGTGCCAGCAGCCTTGGGGGTAGCGGCAGGGATACGCAGTATTTT
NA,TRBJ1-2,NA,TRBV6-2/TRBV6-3,CASSYSERAGTPYGYTF,TGTGCCAGCAGTTACTCGGAAAGGGCTGGGACCCCCTATGGCTACACCTTC
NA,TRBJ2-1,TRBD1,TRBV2,CASSPRQGEKNEQFF,TGTGCCAGCAGCCCCAGGCAGGGGGAGAAGAATGAGCAGTTCTTC
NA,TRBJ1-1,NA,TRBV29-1,CSAGAGVGTEAFF,TGCAGCGCCGGTGCGGGGGTTGGGACTGAAGCTTTCTTT